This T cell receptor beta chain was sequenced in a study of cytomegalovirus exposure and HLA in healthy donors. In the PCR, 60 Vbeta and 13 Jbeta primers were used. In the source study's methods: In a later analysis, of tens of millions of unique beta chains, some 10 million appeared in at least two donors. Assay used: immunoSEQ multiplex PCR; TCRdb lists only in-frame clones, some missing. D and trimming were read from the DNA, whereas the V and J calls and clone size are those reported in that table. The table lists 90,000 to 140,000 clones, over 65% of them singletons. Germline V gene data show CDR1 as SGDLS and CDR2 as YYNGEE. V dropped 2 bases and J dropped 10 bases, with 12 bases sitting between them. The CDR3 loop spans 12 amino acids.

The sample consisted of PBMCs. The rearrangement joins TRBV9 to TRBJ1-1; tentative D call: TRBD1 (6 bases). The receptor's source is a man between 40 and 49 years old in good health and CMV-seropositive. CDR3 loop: CASSVGGPGAFF. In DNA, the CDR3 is TGTGCCAGCAGCGTGGGGGGGCCGGGAGCTTTCTTT.